Shown below are 6 T cell receptor beta chains from a single sample sequenced in a study of regulatory T cells in long-lasting Graves disease. Both iRepertoire HTBI primers and Arm-PCR of CDR3 regions were used to build the TCR beta libraries. MiXCR, run by TCRdb on the multiplex PCR reads, gives a single entry per CDR3 protein. This table holds over 350,000 distinct CDR3 sequences, approximately 16% found once. The time point here: newly diagnosed GD, antithyroid drugs for less than 3 months. Extracted RNA from PBMCs served as the source of the TCR library. The same sample was also studied in work on T cells in Graves' hyperthyroidism and ophthalmopathy.

The sequences come from peripheral blood mononuclear cells (PBMCs), collected at new diagnosis, from a patient treated with antithyroid drugs. All receptors come from a woman aged 40 to 49 with Graves disease.

The V gene is TRBV13, the J gene TRBJ2-1; 7 nucleotides line up with TRBD2. Losses at the gene ends were 3 bases for V and 9 bases for J; bases not matched to a gene: 23. The CDR3 sequence is 19 residues long. Germline-derived CDR1 and CDR2 are PRHDT and FYEKMQ (reference sequence). The CDR3: CASSFEGLWESGGSVEQFF. The CDR3, as DNA: TGTGCCAGCAGCTTCGAGGGGTTATGGGAGAGTGGCGGGAGTGTTGAGCAGTTCTTC.

This clonotype showed up many times. This chain connects TRBV11-2 to TRBJ2-5; D gene ambiguous. The CDR3 sequence is 9 residues long. The germline gives CDR1 SGHAT, CDR2 FQNNGV. V was trimmed by 8 bases and J by 5 bases, leaving 3 bases between them. The CDR3 DNA reads TGTGCCAGCGGGGAGACCCAGTACTTC. Translating gives CASGETQYF.

Comments on this clonotype: A much larger clone differs by one base, so this may be a read error. This chain uses TRBV7-9 with TRBJ2-5, with TRBD1 identical over 9 bases. This CDR3 region has 14 residues. Per the germline V gene, CDR1 is SEHNR and CDR2 is FQNEAQ (reference sequence). CDR3 region: CACSRNRGPETQYF. Here the CDR3 DNA reads TGTGCCTGCAGCCGAAACAGGGGGCCAGAGACCCAGTACTTC.

This clonotype was recorded a few times. This chain joins TRBV29-1 and TRBJ2-5, with 11 bases lining up with TRBD2. The germline CDR1 and CDR2 sequences are SQVTM and ANQGSEA. Germline trimming cut 0 bases from V and 1 base from J; bases unmatched to any gene: 7. This CDR3 is built from 17 residues. As DNA, the CDR3 is TGCAGCGTTGAAGAGGGTGCTAGCGGGAGGTTCCAAGAGACCCAGTACTTC. Its translation: CSVEEGASGRFQETQYF.

The chain couples TRBV4-1 to TRBJ1-4, with TRBD1 as a possible D gene (6 bases). CDR1 and CDR2 from the germline V gene are MGHRA and YSYEKL. Trimming took off 0 bases at V and 8 bases at J, with 16 bases between the two ends. The length of the CDR3 is 16 residues. CDR3 amino acids: CASSQDLGGSREKLFF. CDR3 DNA: TGCGCCAGCAGCCAAGATCTGGGGGGCTCCAGGGAAAAACTGTTTTTT.

This clonotype was counted ten times or more. J is TRBJ2-1 and V is TRBV5-1; D ambiguous. The germline gives CDR1 SGHRS, CDR2 YFSETQ. With 1 base removed from V and 4 bases from J, the gap between germline ends came to 12 bases. This CDR3 has 15 residues. The CDR3: CASSLTPEVYNEQFF. The CDR3 bases are TGCGCCAGCAGCTTGACCCCCGAGGTGTACAATGAGCAGTTCTTC.